One sample yielded the 5 T cell receptor beta chains listed below, sequenced in a study of blood T cell repertoires in COVID-19. TCRdb's table, derived via immunoSEQ multiplex PCR, lists solely in-frame clones and lacks some. The repertoire holds about 38,000 clones, with over 80% as singletons. The sequenced material came from peripheral blood. These receptors came from a man aged 45 to 65 with active COVID-19.

In its sample, this clone ranks as medium-sized. Other DNA sequences in the sample encode the same CDR3. V usage is TRBV12-3 or TRBV12-4 and J usage is TRBJ2-7, with D unresolved. V shed 1 base and J shed 3 bases, with 4 bases lying between them. The CDR3 runs 12 residues. Written as DNA, the CDR3 is TGTGCCAGCAGTTTAGTTCGCTACGAGCAGTACTTC. Protein sequence: CASSLVRYEQYF.

The chain employs TRBV5-4 and TRBJ1-2, with TRBD1 matching 7 bases. Losses at the gene ends were 4 bases for V and 3 bases for J; bases not matched to a gene: 3. Germline V gene lookup returns CDR1 SGHNT and CDR2 YYREEE (reference sequence). The CDR3 length is 13 residues. The CDR3 sequence is CASSVTGYYGYTF. Written as DNA, the CDR3 is TGTGCCAGCAGCGTGACAGGGTACTATGGCTACACCTTC.

The chain joins TRBV27 to TRBJ2-7, with 7 bases aligning to TRBD1. V lost 2 bases and J lost 4; bases outside the gene matches: 11. The CDR3 has 16 amino acids. Germline V gene lookup returns CDR1 MNHEY and CDR2 SMNVEV (reference sequence). The CDR3 reads CASSLTGQSRLYEQYF. For the CDR3, the DNA is TGTGCCAGCAGTTTAACGGGACAGTCCCGTTTATACGAGCAGTACTTC.

This chain uses TRBV27 with TRBJ2-7; 8 bases fit TRBD1. Trimming took 6 bases from V and 0 from J; bases not matched to a gene: 1. Germline CDR1 reads MNHEY; CDR2 reads SMNVEV (reference sequence). This CDR3 comprises 13 residues. DNA of the CDR3: TGTGCCAGCAGAACAGGGGGCTCCTACGAGCAGTACTTC. Translation gives CASRTGGSYEQYF.

The rearrangement uses TRBV2 and TRBJ2-5, with 11 bases identical to TRBD2. The CDR3 has 15 residues. With 7 bases clipped from V and 4 bases from J, the junction kept 8 bases outside the gene matches. Germline V gene data show CDR1 as SNHLY and CDR2 as FYNNEI. CDR3 in amino acids: CASKGGGLAVETQYF. The CDR3 DNA reads as TGTGCCAGCAAGGGCGGGGGACTAGCGGTAGAGACCCAGTACTTC.